The 18 T cell receptor beta chains below all came from one sample that was sequenced in a study of graft-versus-host responses after intestinal transplantation. Produced via immunoSEQ multiplex PCR; TCRdb's table is partial and in-frame only. This sample yields around 64,000 clones, of which around 92% are seen a single time; about 0.41% belongs to the top ten. These receptors have no identified antigens. The sequenced sample was unstimulated CD4+ T cells sorted from spleen or lymph node cells, obtained before transplant. Receptor source: a human donor who was the organ donor for an intestinal transplant.

The chain has TRBV19 and TRBJ2-3; TRBD1 matches at 8 bases. The junction had 8 bases not matched to a gene; V was cut back by 4 bases and J by 5 bases. This CDR3 comprises 15 residues. Per germline, CDR1 LNHDA and CDR2 SQIVND (reference sequence). The CDR3 reads CASSNRRGPGDTQYF. DNA for the CDR3: TGTGCCAGTAGTAACCGCAGGGGGCCGGGAGATACGCAGTATTTT. The full variable domain, rest sourced from reference TRBV19 and TRBJ2-3, is DGGITQSPKYLFRKEGQNVTLSCEQNLNHDAMYWYRQDPGQGLRLIYYSQIVNDFQKGDIAEGYSVSREKKESFPLTVTSAQKNPTAFYLCASSNRRGPGDTQYFGPGTRLTVL.

The chain couples TRBV13 to TRBJ1-2; 10 nucleotides align to TRBD1. The CDR3 contains 14 residues. The germline CDR1 and CDR2 sequences are PRHDT and FYEKMQ (reference sequence). The ends lost 4 bases at V and 2 bases at J; junction bases unmatched: 1. This CDR3 is CASSSGQGNYGYTF. Written as DNA, the CDR3 is TGTGCCAGCAGCTCGGGACAGGGGAACTATGGCTACACCTTC.

The rearrangement links TRBV4-2 to TRBJ1-2; D ambiguous. Trimming shortened V by 1 base and J by 8 bases, and 17 bases separated the two germline ends. This CDR3 is built from 15 residues. Germline CDR1 and CDR2: LGHNA and YNFKEQ. The CDR3: CASSQAHLSGSGYTF. The CDR3 DNA reads TGTGCCAGCAGCCAAGCTCACTTGTCCGGAAGCGGCTACACCTTC.

The V and J genes are TRBV19 and TRBJ2-5, with D possibly matching TRBD2 (6 bases). The V end was cut by 5 bases, the J end by 4 bases, with 17 bases between. CDR1 is LNHDA and CDR2 is SQIVND in the germline V gene (reference sequence). The CDR3 runs 15 residues. The CDR3 spells CASSAGGTGRETQYF. The CDR3 bases are TGTGCCAGTAGTGCTGGGGGGACGGGGAGAGAGACCCAGTACTTC. Using reference TRBV19 and TRBJ2-5 for the parts outside the CDR3, the full variable domain is DGGITQSPKYLFRKEGQNVTLSCEQNLNHDAMYWYRQDPGQGLRLIYYSQIVNDFQKGDIAEGYSVSREKKESFPLTVTSAQKNPTAFYLCASSAGGTGRETQYFGPGTRLLVL.

This clone was detected once. The rearrangement uses TRBV2 and TRBJ2-3; unclear D gene. The germline CDR1 and CDR2 sequences are SNHLY and FYNNEI. Trimming took 9 bases from V and 0 from J, leaving 13 bases between them. The CDR3 has 14 residues. The CDR3 DNA follows: TGTGCCAGTCCCCGACGACCTAGCACAGATACGCAGTATTTT. Residues: CASPRRPSTDTQYF.

The chain employs TRBV11-3 and TRBJ2-3; TRBD2 agrees at 9 bases. This CDR3 region has 15 residues. The V gene's germline CDR1 is SGHNT and CDR2 YENEEA. Trimming removed 6 bases from V and 2 bases from J; junction bases left unmatched: 6. CDR3 sequence reads: CASSFSGGPTDTQYF. The CDR3 nucleotides are TGTGCCAGCAGTTTTAGCGGGGGCCCCACAGATACGCAGTATTTT.

The CDR3 region has the DNA TGTGCCAGCAGCCAAGATTGGAGAGGGCCAGAGACCCAGTACTTC. Its protein product is CASSQDWRGPETQYF. The rearrangement uses TRBV4-2 and TRBJ2-5, with a tentative D call TRBD2 (5 bases). Germline V lookup: CDR1 LGHNA, CDR2 YNFKEQ. This CDR3 comprises 15 residues. V lost 0 bases to trimming and J lost 4 bases, with 12 bases between them.

V is TRBV6-6 and J is TRBJ1-1; D not resolved. Between the trimmed V and J ends, which lost 7 bases and 4 bases, there was a span of 7 bases. This CDR3 is built from 11 residues. Germline assignment: CDR1 MNHNY and CDR2 SVGAGI (reference sequence). CDR3 sequence: CASNRGTEAFF. The DNA for the CDR3 is TGTGCCAGCAACCGCGGCACTGAAGCTTTCTTT.

J is TRBJ1-1 and V is TRBV6-6; TRBD1 is a possible D gene (5 bases). The CDR3 sequence is 14 residues long. Germline loops: CDR1 MNHNY, CDR2 SVGAGI (reference sequence). Deletions cut 5 bases from V and 2 bases from J, with 12 bases between. CDR3 DNA: TGTGCCAGCAGTCGGCAGGGCATAAACACTGAAGCTTTCTTT. Its protein product is CASSRQGINTEAFF.

The chain employs TRBV5-5 and TRBJ1-2, with D unresolved. Per the germline V gene, CDR1 is SGHKS and CDR2 is YYEKEE (reference sequence). The CDR3 runs 14 residues. V was clipped by 1 base and J by 0 bases, with 7 bases between them. CDR3 in DNA: TGTGCCAGCAGCTTGAGGGTTCCTAACTATGGCTACACCTTC. It translates to CASSLRVPNYGYTF. The full variable domain, in which reference TRBV5-5 and TRBJ1-2 provide the parts outside the CDR3, is DAGVTQSPTHLIKTRGQQVTLRCSPISGHKSVSWYQQVLGQGPQFIFQYYEKEERGRGNFPDRFSARQFPNYSSELNVNALLLGDSALYLCASSLRVPNYGYTFGSGTRLTVV.

The rearrangement links TRBV6-5 to TRBJ2-2; 7 nucleotides match TRBD1. The CDR3 has 15 residues. Germline trimming cut 5 bases from V and 4 bases from J; bases unmatched to any gene: 7. CDR1 is MNHEY, CDR2 SVGAGI, per germline. The CDR3 bases are TGTGCCAGCAGTGGTCGACAGGGCTTCACCGGGGAGCTGTTTTTT. It codes for CASSGRQGFTGELFF.

This chain uses TRBV5-1 with TRBJ2-5, with 8 bases matching TRBD2. Germline-derived CDR1 and CDR2 are SGHRS and YFSETQ. With V trimmed by 0 bases and J by 5 bases, 9 bases remained unmatched. The CDR3 is 16 amino acids. The CDR3 is CASSLVVAGNGETQYF. The CDR3 DNA reads as TGCGCCAGCAGCTTGGTAGTAGCGGGGAACGGGGAGACCCAGTACTTC.

V is TRBV7-2 and J is TRBJ2-1; possibly TRBD2 for D (6 bases). Deletions cut 8 bases from V and 7 bases from J, with 18 bases between. The CDR3 covers 14 residues. Germline V lookup: CDR1 SGHTA, CDR2 FQGNSA. The DNA for the CDR3 is TGTGCCAGCGCCCTTCGCGGGGTACGGAATGAGCAGTTCTTC. It codes for CASALRGVRNEQFF.

CDR3 protein: CASSLERSTEAFF. DNA for the CDR3: TGTGCCAGCAGCTTAGAGAGGAGCACTGAAGCTTTCTTT. The chain recombines TRBV7-9 with TRBJ1-1; D is uncertain. CDR1 SEHNR and CDR2 FQNEAQ come from the germline V gene (reference sequence). V lost 1 base and J 4 bases, leaving 7 bases between the germline ends. CDR3 length: 13 residues.

The chain has TRBV28 and TRBJ2-3; 13 nucleotides match TRBD2. Germline CDR1 MDHEN, CDR2 SYDVKM. The CDR3 has 17 amino acids. V lost 4 bases to trimming and J lost 6 bases; unmatched junction nucleotides: 10. CDR3 protein: CASSSPTWTSGGDTQYF. The CDR3 DNA reads as TGTGCCAGCAGTTCCCCGACATGGACTAGCGGGGGTGATACGCAGTATTTT.

This clone appeared a single time. The V gene is TRBV9, the J gene TRBJ2-1; no definite D call. Germline CDR1 SGDLS, CDR2 YYNGEE. Trimming left V 3 bases short and J 2 bases short, with 9 bases between. This CDR3 is 14 amino acids long. CDR3 coding DNA: TGTGCCAGCAGCGCCCTAGGTCCCTACAATGAGCAGTTCTTC. Translating it yields CASSALGPYNEQFF.

V gene TRBV6-5 combines with J gene TRBJ2-7, with 9 bases aligning to TRBD2. The CDR3 spans 15 residues. CDR1 and CDR2 (germline): MNHEY, SVGAGI. The V and J ends lost 5 bases and 4 bases, in that order; junction bases with no gene match: 9. The CDR3: CASSTPTSGDYEQYF. The CDR3 DNA sequence: TGTGCCAGCAGTACCCCGACTAGCGGAGATTACGAGCAGTACTTC.

The rearrangement uses TRBV18 and TRBJ1-2, with 9 bases matching TRBD1. The CDR3 spans 17 residues. CDR1 and CDR2 (germline): KGHSH, LQKENI. The V gene end was trimmed by 3 bases and the J gene end by 5 bases; junction bases not matched to a gene: 13. CDR3 sequence reads: CASSPRNRGHPIYGYTF. In DNA form, the CDR3 reads TGTGCCAGCTCACCGAGGAACAGGGGGCATCCCATATATGGCTACACCTTC.